Included here is one TCR beta chain sequence, with context. This sample stems from a study of identical twins. TCRdb reanalysed the 5' RACE reads using MiXCR and keeps one entry per CDR3 protein. The repertoire holds approximately 300,000 distinct CDR3 sequences, with 7.5% to 9.5% as singletons. Germline V CDR1 and CDR2: LNHDA, SQIVND (reference sequence). This CDR3 is 17 amino acids long. The V and J ends lost 6 bases and 7 bases respectively, with 25 bases between them. These data also formed part of another study, on yellow fever vaccine responses in identical twins.

V is TRBV19 and J is TRBJ2-1; possible D gene TRBD2, 6 bases. The receptor was derived from a woman aged 18 to 35 in good health. What was sequenced was CD8+ T cells sorted from blood. The CDR3 DNA follows: TGTGCCAGTAGAGCCTCCCGCCTGAGCGGGCCGGTGAATGAGCAGTTCTTC. Translation: CASRASRLSGPVNEQFF. The entire variable domain, with the rest obtained from reference TRBV19 and TRBJ2-1, is as follows: DGGITQSPKYLFRKEGQNVTLSCEQNLNHDAMYWYRQDPGQGLRLIYYSQIVNDFQKGDIAEGYSVSREKKESFPLTVTSAQKNPTAFYLCASRASRLSGPVNEQFFGPGTRLTVL.